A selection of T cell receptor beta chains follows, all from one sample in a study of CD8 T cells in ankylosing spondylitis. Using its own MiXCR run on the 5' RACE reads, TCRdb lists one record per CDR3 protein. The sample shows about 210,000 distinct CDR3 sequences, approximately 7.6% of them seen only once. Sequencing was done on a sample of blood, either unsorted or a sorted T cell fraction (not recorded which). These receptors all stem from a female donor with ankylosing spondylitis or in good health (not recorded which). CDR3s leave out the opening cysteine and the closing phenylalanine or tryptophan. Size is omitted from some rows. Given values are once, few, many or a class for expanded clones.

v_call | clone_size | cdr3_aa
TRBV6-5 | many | ASSTDFSYEQY
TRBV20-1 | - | SAPSLAGLYQETQY
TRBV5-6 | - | ASSRTGMSKQL
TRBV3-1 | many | ASSQWRTEYNSPLH
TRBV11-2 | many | ASGKPGLAGFSSYNEQF
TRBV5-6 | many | ASSFSSIADSYEQY
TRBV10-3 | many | AIGEGAGGNEQF
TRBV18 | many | ASSRQGGGNQPQH
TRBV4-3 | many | ASSQEGTRPT
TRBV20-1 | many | SAETSDHTDTQY
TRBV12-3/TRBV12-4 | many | ASSLPSFPTTNTGELF
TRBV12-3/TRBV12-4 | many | ASILQGTGYT
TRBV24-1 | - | ATSDSAVNYGYT
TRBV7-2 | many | ASTSNRGRSGYT
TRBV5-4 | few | ASSSPSRGEQF
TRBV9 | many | ASSAGTVGGNQPQH
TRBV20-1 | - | SAQPVGGAFFEQY
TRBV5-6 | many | ASRHTGSNEQF
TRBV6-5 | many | ASSYIPGRSYNEQF
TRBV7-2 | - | ASSLSSGVAKNIQY
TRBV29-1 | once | SVAGLGDADTQY
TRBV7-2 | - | ASSLEGATNSPLH
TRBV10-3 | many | AISEPGTDSEAF
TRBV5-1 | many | ASSRGSSGRAADTQY